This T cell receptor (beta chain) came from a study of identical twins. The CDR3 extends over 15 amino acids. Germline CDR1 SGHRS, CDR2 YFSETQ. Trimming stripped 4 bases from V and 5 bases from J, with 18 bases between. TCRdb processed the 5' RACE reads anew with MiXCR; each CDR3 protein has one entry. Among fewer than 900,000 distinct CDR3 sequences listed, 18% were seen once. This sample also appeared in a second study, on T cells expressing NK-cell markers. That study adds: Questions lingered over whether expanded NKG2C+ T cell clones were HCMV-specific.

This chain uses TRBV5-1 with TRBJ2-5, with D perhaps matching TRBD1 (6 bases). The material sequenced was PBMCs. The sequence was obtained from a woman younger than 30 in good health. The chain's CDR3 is CASSPQQGGRETQYF. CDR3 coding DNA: TGCGCCAGCAGCCCCCAACAGGGCGGTAGGGAGACCCAGTACTTC.